This T cell receptor (beta chain) is drawn from a study of blood T cell repertoires in COVID-19. Study at large: Sources were T cells, B-cell-depleted T cells, or PBMCs; the material itself was cDNA or gDNA.

Per the study methods: It was from reference gene primer amplification that nucleated cell counts were estimated. Data came from immunoSEQ multiplex PCR; TCRdb stores just in-frame clones and leaves some out. For V, J and clone size, that table is used; D and trimming come from the DNA. Among around 20,000 clones listed, about 91% were seen once. CDR3 length equals 15 residues. Germline V gene lookup returns CDR1 MDHEN and CDR2 SYDVKM. V lost 7 bases and J 1 base, leaving 16 bases between the germline ends. The chain recombines TRBV28 with TRBJ1-1; D gene ambiguous. The sequenced material came from peripheral blood. The TCR originated in a human donor in a cohort sampled during active COVID-19. The donor label of this sample is uncertain. CDR3 loop: CASTLGDGANTEAFF. The CDR3 coding sequence is TGTGCCAGCACCCTAGGCGACGGAGCGAACACTGAAGCTTTCTTT. Using reference TRBV28 and TRBJ1-1 for the parts outside the CDR3, the full variable domain is DVKVTQSSRYLVKRTGEKVFLECVQDMDHENMFWYRQDPGLGLRLIYFSYDVKMKEKGDIPEGYSVSREKKERFSLILESASTNQTSMYLCASTLGDGANTEAFFGQGTRLTVV.